This T cell receptor beta chain was profiled in a study of cytotoxic CD8 clonotypes in ibrutinib-treated CLL. Study-level background: Response material was collected after a median about 12 months of treatment, range 6 to 36. Samples had a mean of around 280,000 productive templates and approximately 90,000 productive rearrangements.

With 0 bases removed from V and 5 bases from J, the gap between germline ends came to 7 bases. This CDR3 comprises 13 residues. The germline V gene encodes CDR1 GTSNPN and CDR2 SVGIG (reference sequence). This table comes from immunoSEQ multiplex PCR, and its TCRdb copy is limited to in-frame clones, with some not included. The table lists around 160,000 clones, 70% to 90% of them singletons. PBMCs were cryopreserved, and roughly 2.2 micrograms of genomic DNA from them went into TCR beta libraries. Worth noting for this clone: Different DNA sequences within this sample yield the same CDR3.

The chain has TRBV30 and TRBJ1-4; no reliable D call. This sequence was found in a human donor with chronic lymphocytic leukemia. The material sequenced was PBMCs, taken at disease progression, from a patient treated with ibrutinib. The CDR3 nucleotides are TGTGCCTGGAGTGTGGCTTTAAATGAAAAACTGTTTTTT. Its protein product is CAWSVALNEKLFF.